This passage covers 7 T cell receptor beta chains from one sample sequenced in a study of blood T cell repertoires in COVID-19. Method: immunoSEQ multiplex PCR; TCRdb's copy keeps in-frame clones and lacks some. The table includes about 310,000 clones, approximately 89% detected once. The sequencing sample was made of PBMCs or T cells enriched from blood (not recorded which). Every receptor here comes from a woman aged 25 to 45 who had recovered from COVID-19.

The chain is built from TRBV7-2 and TRBJ2-3; 12 bases are shared with TRBD2. Trimming took 5 bases from V and 6 from J; bases not matched to a gene: 15. In germline, CDR1 is SGHTA, CDR2 FQGNSA. The CDR3 is 18 residues long. For the CDR3, the DNA is TGTGCCAGCAGCCTAATCGCGACTAGCGGGAGAGTCATGGATACGCAGTATTTT. Protein sequence: CASSLIATSGRVMDTQYF.

This rearrangement joins TRBV5-4 to TRBJ1-4; 7 bases are shared with TRBD1. Trimming took 1 base from V and 7 from J; bases not matched to a gene: 7. The CDR3 runs 15 residues. CDR1 is SGHNT, CDR2 YYREEE, per germline (reference sequence). The CDR3 DNA reads TGTGCCAGCAGCTTGTATGTAGGGGGCGTTGAAAAACTGTTTTTT. This gives the protein CASSLYVGGVEKLFF.

The CDR3 loop reads CASPGGSNYGYTF. The CDR3 nucleotides are TGTGCCAGCCCAGGGGGCAGTAACTATGGCTACACCTTC. The rearrangement joins TRBV7-9 to TRBJ1-2; 8 bases align to TRBD1. Germline V gene sequence: CDR1 SEHNR, CDR2 FQNEAQ (reference sequence). There are 13 residues in the CDR3. Trimming at V came to 8 bases and at J to 1 base, leaving 3 bases not matched to a gene.

The rearrangement uses TRBV25-1 and TRBJ1-4; tentative D call: TRBD1 (5 bases). CDR3 size: 17 residues. Trimming took 3 bases from V and 7 from J, leaving 21 bases between them. From germline, CDR1 is MGHDK and CDR2 SYGVNS. The CDR3 coding sequence is TGTGCCAGCAGTGAGCTCGGGGGGTTGGCGTATCGTGAAAAACTGTTTTTT. This codes for CASSELGGLAYREKLFF.

With regard to this clone: Other DNA sequences in this sample translate to the same CDR3. The chain employs TRBV5-1 and TRBJ1-1; 7 bases fit TRBD1. The V gene's germline CDR1 is SGHRS and CDR2 YFSETQ. This CDR3 comprises 14 residues. Trimming took 2 bases from V and 2 from J; bases not matched to a gene: 3. CDR3 sequence (DNA): TGCGCCAGCAGCTTTCGGGACAGTAACACTGAAGCTTTCTTT. Protein product: CASSFRDSNTEAFF.

This chain uses TRBV7-6 with TRBJ1-1, with a weak D call TRBD1 (6 bases). Trimming stripped 5 bases from V and 3 bases from J, with 13 bases between. Germline V gene data show CDR1 as SGHVS and CDR2 as FNYEAQ. The CDR3 spans 14 residues. CDR3: CASSGGGEDTEAFF. The CDR3 coding sequence is TGTGCCAGCAGCGGGGGGGGCGAGGACACTGAAGCTTTCTTT.

The chain joins TRBV25-1 to TRBJ1-3; possible D gene TRBD1, 5 bases. Germline-derived CDR1 and CDR2 are MGHDK and SYGVNS. CDR3 length: 16 amino acids. Trimming left V 4 bases short and J 0 bases short, with 13 bases between. The DNA for the CDR3 is TGTGCCAGCAGTGGGGAGGGGATCTCCTCTGGAAACACCATATATTTT. Translating gives CASSGEGISSGNTIYF.